The clone carrying this T cell receptor (beta chain) came up a few times. Its antigen remains unidentified. This entry comes from a study of tumor and adjacent non-tumor tissue in lung cancer. Study details: The cohort had approximately 13 adenocarcinoma, a couple of squamous cell and 1 small cell patients. Study results and caveats: Patients with more diverse tumor TCRs had worse survival. Significantly higher TCR diversity was found in tumor than normal lung. Top 100 clones took a larger repertoire share in normal lung.

Three rounds of nested PCR, following a modified ARM-PCR protocol, produced the TCRbeta library. TCRdb used MiXCR to reprocess the multiplex PCR reads, holding one entry per CDR3 protein. The table lists approximately 86,000 distinct CDR3 sequences, roughly 72% of them singletons, with roughly 10% in the top ten. The template was RNA from unsorted bulk tissue. The CDR3 runs 15 residues. Germline CDR1 is MNHNY and CDR2 is SVGAGI (reference sequence). J lost 4 bases, V lost 7 bases, and 7 bases had no gene match. The clonotype was recovered from a middle-aged woman with non-small cell lung cancer. What was sequenced was lung tumor tissue. J is TRBJ2-3 and V is TRBV6-6; 11 positions match TRBD1. CDR3 DNA sequence: TGTGCCAGCAATTCCGGGACAGGGGGTGCAGATACGCAGTATTTT. It is translated as CASNSGTGGADTQYF.